This TCR beta chain was observed in a study of T cell repertoires in cytomegalovirus infection (dated by TCRdb to the late 2010s). As for the study more broadly: Donor HLA type was relevant to the analysis, because carriage of CMV infection together with the matching HLA type was indicated by public TCR beta signatures.

Sequences MNHNY (CDR1) and SVGAGI (CDR2) are obtained from the germline V gene (reference sequence). Trimming at the junction amounts to 3 bases on V and 6 bases on J, and the germline ends lie 15 bases apart. Spanning cysteine to phenylalanine, the CDR3 consists of 14 amino acids. Only the CDR3 part of the read is kept: 42 bases, read in frame from the first base. TCRdb lists the instrument as Illumina HiSeq 1500. TCRdb reanalyzed the raw reads on its own, using fastp at Q25 for trimming and MiXCR for clone calling, and kept in-frame beta chains. Here each entry gathers all rows of one CDR3 protein and keeps the most common genes and DNA. Within this sample are approximately 500,000 distinct CDR3 sequences, with approximately 10% of them counted one time only. Together, the top ten hold roughly a tenth of the sample. On this clonotype: Its antigen remains unidentified. Within one base of it there is no much larger clone, and no base qualities were kept.

Study-level results and caveats: The ex vivo response was dominated by HLA-C-restricted CMV-specific TCR beta clonotypes, and the single most frequent clonotype in two of eight donors was supplied by these HLA-C-restricted clonotypes. Cumulative frequency of public TCR beta family members discriminated carriers of CMV infection plus the relevant HLA type in this cohort and an independent 352-donor cohort.

Sequencing was performed on PBMCs. The receptor was derived from a human donor in good health (CMV status not recorded). Some clones in this sample may be carry-over from other donors' samples. Recombination connected TRBV6-6 to TRBJ2-7; no D segment can be confidently identified. DNA sequence: TGTGCCAGCAGTTATTCTGATCCGCAGGCCGAGCAGTACTTC. It is translated as CASSYSDPQAEQYF.